Detailed here is one T cell receptor beta chain. This CDR3 is built from 14 residues. V shed 1 base and J shed 4 bases, with 10 bases lying between them. Germline-derived CDR1 and CDR2 are SGHTA and FQGNSA. Data came from immunoSEQ multiplex PCR; TCRdb stores just in-frame clones and leaves some out. Of about 710,000 clones listed, about two thirds were seen once; the top ten hold around 1.8%. This sample was included in a study of shared clonotypes between healthy human individuals. Sequencing was performed on memory CD4+ T cells sorted from blood. The subset denotes: CD45RA-negative fraction. This sequence originates from a woman under 40 in good health. The rearrangement joins TRBV7-2 to TRBJ1-1; TRBD1 might be the D (6 bases). The CDR3, as DNA: TGTGCCAGCAGCTTAGTGGGGGCGGGCACTGAAGCTTTCTTT. Its translation: CASSLVGAGTEAFF.